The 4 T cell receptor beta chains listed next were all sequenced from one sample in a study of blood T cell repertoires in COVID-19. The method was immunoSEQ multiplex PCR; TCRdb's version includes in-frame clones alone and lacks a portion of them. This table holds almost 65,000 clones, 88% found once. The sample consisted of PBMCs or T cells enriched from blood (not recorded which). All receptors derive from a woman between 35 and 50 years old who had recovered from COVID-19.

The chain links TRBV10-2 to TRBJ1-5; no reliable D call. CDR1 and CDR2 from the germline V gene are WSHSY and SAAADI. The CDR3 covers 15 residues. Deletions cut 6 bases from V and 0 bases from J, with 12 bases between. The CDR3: CASRPPGHSNQPQHF. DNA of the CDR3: TGCGCCAGCAGGCCCCCAGGTCATAGCAATCAGCCCCAGCATTTT.

CDR3 DNA: TGTGCCAGCAGCCAGGGACAGAACTATGGCTACACCTTC. This sequence encodes CASSQGQNYGYTF. The gene calls are TRBV3-1 (or the pseudogene TRBV3-2) and TRBJ1-2; 7 bases align to TRBD1. V trimming: 3 bases; J trimming: 2 bases; junction bases outside the gene matches: 0. The germline gives CDR1 LGHDT, CDR2 YNNKEL (reference sequence). The CDR3 is 13 residues long.

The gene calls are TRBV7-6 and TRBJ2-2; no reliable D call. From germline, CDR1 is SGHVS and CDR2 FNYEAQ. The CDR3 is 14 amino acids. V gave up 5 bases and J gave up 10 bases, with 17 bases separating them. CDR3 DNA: TGTGCCAGCAGCCCAATCAGGATTCACGAGGAGCTGTTTTTT. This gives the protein CASSPIRIHEELFF.

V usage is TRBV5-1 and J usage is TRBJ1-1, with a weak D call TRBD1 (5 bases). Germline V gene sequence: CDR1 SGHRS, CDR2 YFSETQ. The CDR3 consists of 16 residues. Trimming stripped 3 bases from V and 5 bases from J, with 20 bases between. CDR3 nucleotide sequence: TGCGCCAGCAGCTGGGGGGGTACGTCTTTTCGGACTGAAGCTTTCTTT. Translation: CASSWGGTSFRTEAFF.